The 14 T cell receptor beta chains listed next were all sequenced from one sample in a study of human T cells and chemical hapten exposure. Attachment of unique molecular identifiers to individual cDNA molecules was performed in the library. TCRdb processed the reads anew with MiXCR; each CDR3 protein has one entry. The sample lists about 3,500 distinct CDR3 sequences; less than 50% were seen once. Treatment here: therapeutic diphenylcyclopropenone sensitization with weekly scalp DPC. The specimen was whole blood, collected before DPC sensitization or 2, 6, or about 24 weeks after (not recorded which). All receptors derive from an adult with alopecia areata. Some clones in this sample may be carry-over from other donors' samples. This table probably holds off-target reads from a library built for another chain.

The V call is TRBV20-1, the J call TRBJ2-3; the D gene is possibly TRBD1 (5 bases). Germline values: CDR1 DFQATT, CDR2 SNEGSKA (reference sequence). V lost 0 bases, J lost 1 base, and 11 bases lay in between. The CDR3 totals 15 residues. This chain's CDR3 is CSARDRVRGTDTQYF. CDR3 coding DNA: TGCAGTGCTAGAGATCGCGTCAGGGGCACAGATACGCAGTATTTT.

This clonotype showed up just once. V gene TRBV20-1 combines with J gene TRBJ2-5; D is ambiguous. CDR1 is DFQATT, CDR2 SNEGSKA, per germline (reference sequence). The length of the CDR3 is 12 residues. CDR3 residues: CSSVWLGETQYF. In DNA form, the CDR3 reads TGCAGCTCGGTCTGGTTGGGCGAGACCCAGTACTTC.

This clonotype has a handful of counts. This rearrangement joins TRBV29-1 to TRBJ1-2; D is unclear. Germline CDR1 reads SQVTM; CDR2 reads ANQGSEA. There are 10 residues in the CDR3. Trimming shortened V by 5 bases and J by 6 bases, and 7 bases separated the two germline ends. The chain's CDR3 is CSVSQNGYTF. The CDR3 nucleotides read TGCAGCGTTAGCCAAAATGGCTACACCTTC.

The chain couples TRBV29-1 to TRBJ2-7; no firm D call. The CDR3 has 14 residues. The V and J ends lost 0 bases and 4 bases respectively, with 13 bases between them. Germline CDR1 reads SQVTM; CDR2 reads ANQGSEA. CDR3 amino acids: CSVEDVDHLYEQYF. The CDR3 nucleotides read TGCAGCGTTGAAGATGTGGACCATCTGTACGAGCAGTACTTC.

The chain recombines TRBV18 with TRBJ2-6; no clear D. This CDR3 has 15 residues. CDR1 KGHSH and CDR2 LQKENI come from the germline V gene. The V end lost 2 bases, the J end lost 0 bases, and 5 bases lay between the germline ends. CDR3 protein: CASSPEISGANVLTF. CDR3 DNA: TGTGCCAGCTCACCAGAGATCTCTGGGGCCAACGTCCTGACTTTC.

V and J are TRBV6-1 and TRBJ2-1; TRBD1 is a possible D gene (5 bases). The CDR3 extends over 14 amino acids. Trimming removed 4 bases at V and 1 base at J, with 8 bases between. Germline V CDR1 and CDR2: MNHNS, SASEGT. The CDR3 reads CASSGRVSYNEQFF. The CDR3 region has the DNA TGTGCCAGCAGTGGCAGGGTGTCCTACAATGAGCAGTTCTTC.

This clonotype was counted a few times. This chain uses TRBV15 with TRBJ2-7; a possible D gene is TRBD2 (5 bases). Germline-derived CDR1 and CDR2 are LNHNV and YYDKDF (reference sequence). This CDR3 spans 14 amino acids. Trimming left V 1 base short and J 2 bases short, with 9 bases between. The CDR3 here is CATSRGGETYEQYF. In DNA form, the CDR3 reads TGTGCCACCAGCAGAGGGGGAGAGACCTACGAGCAGTACTTC.

The chain carries TRBV10-2 and TRBJ2-7; a possible D gene is TRBD2 (5 bases). Per germline, CDR1 WSHSY and CDR2 SAAADI. The V end lost 2 bases, the J end lost 2 bases, and 10 bases lay between the germline ends. This CDR3 is built from 14 residues. The CDR3 DNA reads as TGCGCCAGCAGTGAGCTAGCTCCAACCTACGAGCAGTACTTC. Amino acid sequence: CASSELAPTYEQYF.

There are a few counts of this clonotype. The gene calls are TRBV18 and TRBJ2-1; 9 bases align to TRBD1. Germline V gene sequence: CDR1 KGHSH, CDR2 LQKENI. This CDR3 is built from 14 residues. Trimming cost V 3 bases and J 7 bases; bases outside gene matches: 4. CDR3 loop: CASSPLTGGNEQFF. The CDR3 DNA follows: TGTGCCAGCTCACCCCTGACAGGGGGTAATGAGCAGTTCTTC.

The genes are TRBV6-6 and TRBJ2-2, with D unresolved. The CDR3 totals 13 residues. Trimming removed 6 bases at V and 2 bases at J, with 7 bases between. Germline CDR1 reads MNHNY; CDR2 reads SVGAGI (reference sequence). The CDR3 loop reads CASRVANTGELFF. The CDR3, as DNA: TGTGCCAGCAGGGTGGCAAACACCGGGGAGCTGTTTTTT.

This sequence joins TRBV10-2 and TRBJ2-1; 8 positions agree with TRBD1. The CDR3 runs 15 residues. Per germline, CDR1 WSHSY and CDR2 SAAADI. V dropped 5 bases and J dropped 0; count of bases not matched to a gene: 3. This CDR3 is CASSRTGSSYNEQFF. In nucleotides, the CDR3 is TGCGCCAGCAGTCGGACAGGGAGCTCCTACAATGAGCAGTTCTTC.

V and J are TRBV4-2 and TRBJ2-2, with no clear D. The V gene lost 0 bases and the J gene lost 1 base, with 12 bases spanning the gap. Germline CDR1 LGHNA, CDR2 YNFKEQ. The CDR3 runs 17 residues. The chain's CDR3 is CASSQEPRTENTGELFF. CDR3 coding DNA: TGTGCCAGCAGCCAAGAACCTCGGACGGAGAACACCGGGGAGCTGTTTTTT.

The chain uses TRBV3-1 and TRBJ2-7; 10 bases line up with TRBD1. V shed 1 base, J shed 4 bases, and the junction held 1 base outside the gene matches. The CDR3 extends over 14 amino acids. From germline, CDR1 is LGHDT and CDR2 YNNKEL (reference sequence). CDR3 sequence reads: CASSQGTGGYEQYF. Written as DNA, the CDR3 is TGTGCCAGCAGCCAAGGGACAGGGGGTTACGAGCAGTACTTC.

This clonotype was observed once. V gene TRBV10-2 combines with J gene TRBJ2-1, with D possibly called TRBD1 or TRBD2 (7 bases each). The germline CDR1 and CDR2 sequences are WSHSY and SAAADI. The V gene lost 0 bases and the J gene lost 6 bases, with 9 bases spanning the gap. The CDR3 spans 14 residues. Written as DNA, the CDR3 is TGCGCCAGCAGTGAGTCCAGGGGGGGCAATGAGCAGTTCTTC. It specifies CASSESRGGNEQFF.